The 18 T cell receptor beta chains in this list originate from one sample, sequenced in a study of identical twins. One entry per CDR3 protein results from TCRdb running MiXCR on the 5' RACE reads. The data contain fewer than 900,000 distinct CDR3 sequences, around a sixth of them singletons. This sample was also put to use in a study of T cells expressing NK-cell markers.

The specimen sequenced was PBMCs. The receptor set was obtained from a woman under 30 in good health.

This rearrangement joins TRBV27 to TRBJ2-2; TRBD1 matches 8 bases. The CDR3 has 14 residues. After removal of 9 bases from V and 4 bases from J, the junction contained 7 bases not matched to a gene. CDR1 and CDR2 (germline): MNHEY, SMNVEV (reference sequence). The CDR3 DNA reads as TGTGCCAGTCGCGACAGGGGCACCACCGGGGAGCTGTTTTTT. Its translation: CASRDRGTTGELFF.

J is TRBJ2-4 and V is TRBV29-1; D is possibly TRBD2 (6 bases). V was trimmed by 6 bases and J by 4 bases, leaving 13 bases between them. The germline V gene encodes CDR1 SQVTM and CDR2 ANQGSEA. The CDR3 has 13 amino acids. The chain's CDR3 is CSVLRDSKNIQYF. Written as DNA, the CDR3 is TGCAGCGTACTCCGGGACTCAAAAAACATTCAGTACTTC.

The chain uses TRBV12-3 or TRBV12-4 and TRBJ2-1, with 8 bases lining up with TRBD2. V lost 6 bases and J lost 5; bases outside the gene matches: 12. The CDR3 is 16 amino acids. The DNA of the CDR3 is TGTGCCAGCAGCCCACACCCCGGGAGGGCTAACAATGAGCAGTTCTTC. Protein sequence: CASSPHPGRANNEQFF.

The chain links TRBV6-2 or TRBV6-3 to TRBJ2-7; 8 bases match TRBD2. V lost 6 bases, J lost 5 bases, and 12 bases stayed unmatched. Germline CDR1 reads MNHEY; CDR2 reads SVGEGT. The CDR3 totals 15 residues. CDR3 sequence reads: CASRQPGTSRDEQYF. The CDR3 coding sequence is TGTGCCAGCAGGCAGCCCGGGACTAGTAGAGACGAGCAGTACTTC.

This clonotype was detected ten times or more. V usage is TRBV7-2 and J usage is TRBJ1-1; no firm D call. Germline CDR1 SGHTA, CDR2 FQGNSA. The CDR3 length is 15 residues. V lost 5 bases and J 1 base, leaving 14 bases between the germline ends. The CDR3 DNA follows: TGTGCCAGCAGCGTAAGAGTTGGGAGGAACACTGAAGCTTTCTTT. This translates into CASSVRVGRNTEAFF.

This chain connects TRBV6-5 to TRBJ1-1; possible D gene TRBD1, 6 bases. The germline V and J ends were trimmed by 2 bases and 7 bases, with 14 bases remaining between them. The V gene's germline CDR1 is MNHEY and CDR2 SVGAGI. The CDR3 length is 14 residues. CDR3 DNA: TGTGCCAGCAGTTACGGAGACGGACAGAGTGAAGCTTTCTTT. Encoded protein: CASSYGDGQSEAFF.

The table lists this clonotype with a few counts. The chain has TRBV5-6 and TRBJ2-4; D might be TRBD2 (5 bases). V dropped 4 bases and J dropped 6 bases, with 14 bases sitting between them. CDR1 SGHDT and CDR2 YYEEEE come from the germline V gene. The CDR3 is 14 residues long. The CDR3 DNA follows: TGTGCCAGCAGCCTGGCAGGCGCGGGAAACATTCAGTACTTC. Translating gives CASSLAGAGNIQYF.

This clonotype appeared a few times. This chain joins TRBV10-3 and TRBJ2-7, with TRBD1 matching over 10 bases. This CDR3 has 16 residues. After removal of 0 bases from V and 5 bases from J, the junction contained 7 bases not matched to a gene. The V gene's germline CDR1 is ENHRY and CDR2 SYGVKD. The CDR3 reads CAISESVTGGIDEQYF. The DNA for the CDR3 is TGTGCCATCAGTGAGTCGGTGACAGGGGGCATCGACGAGCAGTACTTC.

This chain uses TRBV5-6 with TRBJ1-2; 8 bases match TRBD1. Germline CDR1 and CDR2: SGHDT and YYEEEE. Trimming removed 2 bases from V and 6 bases from J; junction bases left unmatched: 9. The CDR3 spans 15 residues. This CDR3 reads CASSFWTGIVDGYTF. CDR3 in DNA: TGTGCCAGCAGCTTCTGGACAGGGATAGTGGATGGCTACACCTTC. The full variable domain, completed using reference TRBV5-6 and TRBJ1-2, is DAGVTQSPTHLIKTRGQQVTLRCSPKSGHDTVSWYQQALGQGPQFIFQYYEEEERQRGNFPDRFSGHQFPNYSSELNVNALLLGDSALYLCASSFWTGIVDGYTFGSGTRLTVV.

This clonotype has a handful of counts. V gene TRBV5-1 combines with J gene TRBJ2-5, with a weak D call TRBD1 (5 bases). The CDR3 extends over 13 amino acids. Germline assignment: CDR1 SGHRS and CDR2 YFSETQ. V lost 1 base to trimming and J lost 5 bases, with 9 bases between them. The CDR3 sequence: CASSLQGKETQYF. The DNA for the CDR3 is TGCGCCAGCAGCTTGCAGGGCAAGGAGACCCAGTACTTC.

This clonotype was recorded a few times. The rearrangement joins TRBV5-5 to TRBJ2-7; D may be TRBD1 (5 bases). The CDR3 is 15 amino acids. The germline V gene encodes CDR1 SGHKS and CDR2 YYEKEE (reference sequence). Trimming took off 1 base at V and 2 bases at J, with 13 bases between the two ends. DNA for the CDR3: TGTGCCAGCAGCTTGCAGGCAGGGCAAGCCTACGAGCAGTACTTC. Its translation: CASSLQAGQAYEQYF. Full variable domain (rest looked up from reference TRBV5-5 and TRBJ2-7): DAGVTQSPTHLIKTRGQQVTLRCSPISGHKSVSWYQQVLGQGPQFIFQYYEKEERGRGNFPDRFSARQFPNYSSELNVNALLLGDSALYLCASSLQAGQAYEQYFGPGTRLTVT.

This clonotype was counted between two and nine times. The V and J genes are TRBV5-5 and TRBJ2-3; a weak D match, TRBD2 (6 bases). Trimming removed 3 bases at V and 6 bases at J, with 11 bases between. CDR3 length equals 13 residues. Germline V gene lookup returns CDR1 SGHKS and CDR2 YYEKEE (reference sequence). CDR3 sequence (DNA): TGTGCCAGCAGCTGGCGGGGTATGGATACGCAGTATTTT. Residues: CASSWRGMDTQYF.

This clonotype was detected ten times or more. V usage is TRBV12-3 or TRBV12-4 and J usage is TRBJ1-5; the D is unclear. The CDR3 consists of 13 residues. V was shortened by 3 bases and J by 2 bases, with 5 bases between the two germline ends. The CDR3 is CASSLTRNQPQHF. The CDR3 DNA follows: TGTGCCAGCAGTTTGACCCGCAATCAGCCCCAGCATTTT.

This clonotype was observed a handful of times. The J gene is TRBJ2-1, the V gene TRBV30; D possibly corresponds to TRBD2 (5 bases). Trimming stripped 3 bases from V and 5 bases from J, with 11 bases between. The germline gives CDR1 GTSNPN, CDR2 SVGIG (reference sequence). The CDR3 is 13 residues long. The CDR3 DNA follows: TGTGCCTGGAGCGGAACTAGTAACAATGAGCAGTTCTTC. It is translated as CAWSGTSNNEQFF.

The chain is built from TRBV4-3 and TRBJ2-5; D is possibly TRBD1 or TRBD2 (5 bases each). Germline assignment: CDR1 LGHNA and CDR2 YSLEER. Trimming removed 4 bases at V and 5 bases at J, with 14 bases between. This CDR3 is 14 amino acids long. The DNA for the CDR3 is TGCGCCAGCAGCCCCACTTGGGACGCGGAGACCCAGTACTTC. This codes for CASSPTWDAETQYF.

CDR3 sequence reads: CASSQVLGEQFF. CDR3 nucleotides: TGTGCCAGCAGCCAAGTGCTGGGAGAGCAGTTCTTC. J is TRBJ2-1 and V is TRBV3-1, with unresolved D. The germline CDR1 and CDR2 sequences are LGHDT and YNNKEL (reference sequence). Trimming took off 1 base at V and 10 bases at J, with 8 bases between the two ends. This CDR3 is 12 amino acids long.

The chain links TRBV7-8 to TRBJ1-6; 9 bases match TRBD1. The V and J ends lost 6 bases and 10 bases, in that order; junction bases with no gene match: 13. Germline V gives CDR1 SGHVS, CDR2 FQNEAQ. CDR3 length: 16 residues. CDR3 coding DNA: TGTGCCAGCAGACCCGGGACAGGGTCGGTGGGATCACCCCTCCACTTT. This translates into CASRPGTGSVGSPLHF.

This clonotype was picked up a small number of times. The chain joins TRBV20-1 to TRBJ2-3; 8 bases map to TRBD1. Per germline, CDR1 DFQATT and CDR2 SNEGSKA (reference sequence). V shed 6 bases and J 7 bases; nucleotides not matched to a gene: 6. CDR3 length: 12 residues. The CDR3 reads CSAKDRANTQYF. The DNA of the CDR3 is TGCAGTGCCAAGGACAGGGCAAATACGCAGTATTTT.